One sample yielded the 15 T cell receptor beta chains listed below, sequenced in a study of vaccination and CD4 T cells after COVID-19 (dated by TCRdb to 2021 to 2024). No antigen has been identified for these receptors. The sample's treatment or condition, from its label and the paper: roughly ten-day PBMC culture with coronavirus spike peptide pools or control peptides (ViraFEST assay). CD4+ T cells from unexposed donors were collected before the COVID-19 pandemic (2011-2018). Receptors were amplified or captured by PCR. Sequencing instrument: Illumina iSeq 100. At the Johns Hopkins FTIC core, DNA from the cultured CD4+ T cells underwent TCR sequencing with the Oncomine TCR Beta short-read assay. TCRdb took the public reads, trimmed them with fastp at Q25, ran MiXCR for clone calling and kept in-frame beta chains. Here each entry gathers all rows of one CDR3 protein and keeps the most common genes and DNA. In all, the sample holds several thousand distinct CDR3 sequences, and 39% of those were seen once. The ten most abundant clones make up roughly 13% of the sample.

The sequenced material came from CD4+ T cells from blood, cultured in vitro. The receptor source for this set is a human donor in good health.

This chain joins TRBV20-1 and TRBJ2-2, with a weak D call TRBD1 (6 bases). This CDR3 region has 22 residues. Germline V gives CDR1 DFQATT, CDR2 SNEGSKA (reference sequence). V was cut by 1 base and J by 3 bases, with 33 bases left in between. The CDR3 is CSARAPLGQKQQPTFYTGELFF. In nucleotides, the CDR3 is TGCAGTGCTAGAGCCCCTCTAGGACAGAAGCAGCAGCCAACCTTCTACACCGGGGAGCTGTTTTTT.

Turning to this clonotype: One end of the junction varies from germline; a read error may be responsible. The V call is TRBV5-3, the J call TRBJ1-2; 7 nucleotides match TRBD1. TRBV5-3 is an ORF; its function is uncertain. The CDR3 is made up of 15 amino acids. CDR3 DNA sequence: TGTGCCAGCAGCTTGGATACCGGGACAGTCTATGGCTACACCTTC. Residues: CASSLDTGTVYGYTF.

A few counts support this clonotype. The chain carries TRBV6-1 and TRBJ1-1; unclear D gene. CDR1 MNHNS and CDR2 SASEGT come from the germline V gene. The CDR3 sequence is 15 residues long. The V and J ends lost 2 bases and 5 bases respectively, with 15 bases between them. The CDR3 region has the DNA TGTGCCAGCAGTGAAACTTGGCCGGAACAAACTGAAGCTTTCTTT. Amino acid sequence: CASSETWPEQTEAFF.

This clonotype was counted only a few times. This rearrangement joins TRBV28 to TRBJ1-2; tentatively, D is TRBD1 (5 bases). The V gene's germline CDR1 is MDHEN and CDR2 SYDVKM. Deletions cut 6 bases from V and 8 bases from J, with 19 bases between. The CDR3 is 14 residues long. The CDR3 DNA sequence: TGTGCCAGCAGCCCCTCCGGGGCCCGAAGGGGCTACACCTTC. As protein: CASSPSGARRGYTF.

The chain carries TRBV6-2 or TRBV6-3 and TRBJ2-7; TRBD2 matches at 13 bases. CDR1 is MNHEY, CDR2 SVGEGT, per germline. The length of the CDR3 is 16 residues. V lost 7 bases, J lost 5 bases, and 11 bases stayed unmatched. The CDR3 DNA reads TGTGCCAGCATGGCCCCTGGACTAGCGGGAGAGGACGAGCAGTACTTC. This encodes CASMAPGLAGEDEQYF.

This chain links TRBV28 with TRBJ2-7; TRBD1 matches 8 bases. This CDR3 is 14 amino acids long. J gave up 1 base and V 4 bases, and 3 bases lay outside the gene matches. The germline V gene has CDR1 MDHEN and CDR2 SYDVKM. Here the CDR3 reads CASSWTGSSYEQYF. As DNA, the CDR3 is TGTGCCAGCAGTTGGACAGGGTCTTCCTACGAGCAGTACTTC.

This clonotype was picked up one time. The chain is built from TRBV19 and TRBJ2-3; D tentatively fits TRBD1 or TRBD2 (5 bases each). The ends were cut back, 3 bases at V and 6 bases at J, with 13 bases in the middle. The CDR3 length is 14 residues. Germline CDR1 LNHDA, CDR2 SQIVND (reference sequence). The CDR3 nucleotides are TGTGCCAGTAGTATCGGGACCACATGGGATACGCAGTATTTT. Translation: CASSIGTTWDTQYF.

A few counts support this clonotype. This chain joins TRBV12-3 or TRBV12-4 and TRBJ1-1; 8 bases match TRBD1. V shed 1 base and J 7 bases; nucleotides not matched to a gene: 2. This CDR3 has 13 residues. As DNA, the CDR3 is TGTGCCAGCAGTTTAGGGACAGGGTTTGAAGCTTTCTTT. Its protein product is CASSLGTGFEAFF.

V usage is TRBV7-2 and J usage is TRBJ2-1; D may correspond to TRBD1 or TRBD2 (5 bases each). This CDR3 contains 11 residues. Germline loops: CDR1 SGHTA, CDR2 FQGNSA. The V end lost 6 bases, the J end lost 12 bases, and 12 bases lay between the germline ends. The CDR3 spells CASSTGAGQFF. The CDR3 DNA follows: TGTGCCAGCAGTACCGGGGCGGGGCAGTTCTTC.

This chain links TRBV6-1 with TRBJ2-7; TRBD1 matches 10 bases. From germline, CDR1 is MNHNS and CDR2 SASEGT. The CDR3 extends over 15 amino acids. The V segment lost 8 bases and the J segment 3 bases; nucleotides outside the gene matches: 10. CDR3 in amino acids: CASQGDRGNGYEQYF. DNA for the CDR3: TGTGCCAGCCAGGGGGACAGGGGCAATGGCTACGAGCAGTACTTC.

The chain uses TRBV20-1 and TRBJ2-3; 9 nucleotides agree with TRBD2. The CDR3 spans 17 residues. With 3 bases clipped from V and 2 bases from J, the junction kept 12 bases outside the gene matches. Germline V gives CDR1 DFQATT, CDR2 SNEGSKA (reference sequence). CDR3 loop: CSARSGSGGSFTDTQYF. CDR3 DNA: TGCAGTGCTAGGAGCGGTAGCGGGGGCTCCTTCACAGATACGCAGTATTTT.

The chain employs TRBV2 and TRBJ1-1; D unresolved. V was trimmed by 1 base and J by 0 bases, leaving 6 bases between them. This CDR3 has 14 amino acids. Germline CDR1 is SNHLY and CDR2 is FYNNEI. The CDR3 sequence: CASSEEQMNTEAFF. DNA of the CDR3: TGTGCCAGCAGTGAAGAACAGATGAACACTGAAGCTTTCTTT.

A few counts support this clonotype. This sequence joins TRBV7-6 and TRBJ2-5; no reliable D call. From germline, CDR1 is SGHVS and CDR2 FNYEAQ. The CDR3 extends over 14 amino acids. Between the trimmed V and J ends, which lost 1 base and 2 bases, there was a span of 8 bases. CDR3 DNA: TGTGCCAGCAGCTTAGTCGGAGTGCAAGAGACCCAGTACTTC. Protein: CASSLVGVQETQYF.

The gene calls are TRBV2 and TRBJ2-2; unclear D gene. The CDR3 totals 13 residues. Germline V gene data show CDR1 as SNHLY and CDR2 as FYNNEI. Deletions cut 2 bases from V and 6 bases from J, with 7 bases between. CDR3 sequence: CASSEQVPGELFF. The CDR3 coding sequence is TGTGCCAGCAGTGAACAGGTCCCCGGGGAGCTGTTTTTT.

With respect to this clonotype: Relative to the germline gene, one junction end is altered; a read error may explain this. The V and J genes are TRBV12-3 or TRBV12-4 and TRBJ1-2; D unclear. The CDR3 sequence is 14 residues long. Written as DNA, the CDR3 is TGTGCCAGCAGTTTAGCGCGGGGTAAGGGTGGCCACACCTTC. Translation gives CASSLARGKGGHTF.